The following is a TCR beta chain sequence with its context. Study processing details: Quantification of nucleated cells was approximated via reference gene primer amplification. Method: immunoSEQ multiplex PCR; TCRdb's copy keeps in-frame clones and lacks some. V and J calls and clone size come straight from that table; D and trimming were deduced from the DNA. The repertoire holds 90,000 to 120,000 clones, with over 80% as singletons. Germline V lookup: CDR1 SQVTM, CDR2 ANQGSEA. This CDR3 contains 13 residues. V trimming: 3 bases; J trimming: 6 bases; junction bases outside the gene matches: 3. This entry belongs to a study of blood T cell repertoires in COVID-19. Study-level background: Italy, Spain and the United States were the sources of the convalescent and acute COVID-19 samples. PBMCs, B-cell-depleted T cells, or T cells were the source of the cDNA or gDNA that made up the material.

The clonotype originates from a woman in her 70s with acute or convalescent COVID-19. Sequenced material: peripheral blood. The chain uses TRBV29-1 and TRBJ1-1; 11 bases agree with TRBD1. As DNA, the CDR3 is TGCAGCGTTGATCGGACAGGGGGCCCTGAAGCTTTCTTT. Its protein product is CSVDRTGGPEAFF.